This section outlines one T cell receptor (beta chain) sequence together with its context. What it binds is unknown. Generation of TCR beta libraries employed quantitative 5'-RACE incorporating molecular barcodes. Each CDR3 protein is one row after TCRdb ran MiXCR on the 5' RACE reads. The repertoire holds roughly 230,000 distinct CDR3 sequences, with about 10% as singletons. This sample stems from a study of CD8 T cells in ankylosing spondylitis. Study observations and caveats: There was a TCR beta motif, made of 7 or 8 highly homologous variants, that appeared characteristic of ankylosing spondylitis blood. In ankylosing spondylitis patients, matched synovial fluid reportedly showed significant enrichment of disease-linked clones.

The V end was cut by 7 bases, the J end by 6 bases, with 13 bases between. The CDR3 has 13 residues. The germline V gene has CDR1 MNHNS and CDR2 SASEGT. The clonotype originates from a male donor with ankylosing spondylitis or in good health (not recorded which). This chain links TRBV6-1 with TRBJ2-1; D is uncertain. Material: blood, either unsorted or a sorted T cell fraction (not recorded which). Here the CDR3 DNA reads TGTGCCAGCACACCGGCAGCCCGCAATGAGCAGTTCTTC. This sequence encodes CASTPAARNEQFF.